This T cell receptor (beta chain) was sequenced during a study of shared clonotypes between healthy human individuals (dated by TCRdb to between 2020 and 2021). As for the study more broadly: The cohort comprised a couple of women and a few men aged 18 to 49 years. To estimate repertoire size and how much clonotype sharing occurs between individuals, the study deeply sequenced the blood TCR repertoires of five healthy adults. Libraries were prepared and TCR repertoires were sequenced by different laboratories using diverse techniques, in order to increase sequencing depth and limit assay-specific biases. Leukapheresis yielded between about 0.85 and 9 billion PBMCs per donor.

On the study overall, not on this receptor specifically: Only blood was sampled, and tissue TCR repertoires likely differ from those in blood. Pairwise subsampling indicated that sequencing depth was expected to affect the degree of clonotype sharing among donors. Because the study included only a small number of donors, the genetic and exposure-history diversity represented was limited.

As encoded in the germline V gene, CDR1 is MDHEN while CDR2 is SYDVKM. The CDR3 spans 15 residues, from the cysteine through the phenylalanine. The kept DNA is CDR3 alone, 45 bases in frame from the first base. Worth noting for this clone: Its antigen is still unknown. An end of the junction does not agree with germline; a read error may underlie this.

Using the deep immunoSEQ assay, TCR CDR3 regions were amplified from genomic DNA by multiplex PCR. Extracted genomic DNA from each cell subset was spread evenly across all wells of several immunoSEQ 96-well plates, with each plate serving as a replicate. For unsorted PBMC, around 300 ng of genomic DNA, equivalent to 30,000 to 35,000 T cell genomes, went into each replicate PCR. Ten immunoSEQ deep assay plates were used to sequence the unsorted PBMC genomic DNA. Purified libraries were measured with a Qubit 3.0 fluorometer, size-checked on a Bioanalyzer 2100, and measured again with the KAPA Library Quantification kit. Every immunoSEQ 96-well plate was sequenced on a separate single-read 150-cycle Illumina NextSeq 550 flow cell. The source study handled its data this way. Because the immunoSEQ output held only junctional sequences and lacked quality scores, the filtering could not match the filtering applied to full-length reads. To assign V/J genes and CDR3, sequences were annotated against IMGT germline references using PyIR, a Python wrapper for IgBLAST v1.9. Any read was removed if the V/J assignment was weak (E-value above 1e-6), the CDR3 was missing, or the read contained stop codons, out-of-frame junctions, or ambiguous translated residues. A V3J clonotype was defined by an identical inferred V gene, J gene, and CDR3 amino acid sequence. To compute the percentage overlap between repertoires, the number of shared unique clonotypes was divided by the size of the smaller repertoire. RTK rarefaction, the Chao1 estimator, and Recon v2.1 estimates of unobserved clonotypes were used to assess repertoire richness. The immuneACCESS repertoire file appears here via TCRdb, limited to in-frame rearrangements. These files lack a portion of the clones; in checked studies, under half of the deficit traces to unresolved V genes, and the cause of the others is not known. V and J calls and clone size are those listed in that table; D and trimming were worked out from the DNA. The sample table shows about 490,000 clones, and 76% are seen once. The top ten hold 10% to 15% of the sample.

The donors were healthy, HIV-negative adults who had no recently reported acute infections or vaccinations. All donors were Caucasian adults living in Nashville, Tennessee, USA. For unsorted samples, about 90 million PBMCs were counted and genomic DNA was extracted with the QIAamp DNA Blood Mini kit. Blood was obtained by leukapheresis, after which PBMCs were separated by Ficoll-Histopaque density gradient centrifugation and cryopreserved in liquid nitrogen vapor phase. The sample was PBMCs. This sequence was found in a woman aged 40 to 50 in good health. Some clones in this sample may be carry-over from other donors' samples. The chain is made from TRBV28 and TRBJ1-2; TRBD1 agrees with 8 junctional bases. The bases read TGTGCCAGTAGTTCCCGCAGGGGGCGCAACTATGGCTACACCTTC. This gives the protein CASSSRRGRNYGYTF.